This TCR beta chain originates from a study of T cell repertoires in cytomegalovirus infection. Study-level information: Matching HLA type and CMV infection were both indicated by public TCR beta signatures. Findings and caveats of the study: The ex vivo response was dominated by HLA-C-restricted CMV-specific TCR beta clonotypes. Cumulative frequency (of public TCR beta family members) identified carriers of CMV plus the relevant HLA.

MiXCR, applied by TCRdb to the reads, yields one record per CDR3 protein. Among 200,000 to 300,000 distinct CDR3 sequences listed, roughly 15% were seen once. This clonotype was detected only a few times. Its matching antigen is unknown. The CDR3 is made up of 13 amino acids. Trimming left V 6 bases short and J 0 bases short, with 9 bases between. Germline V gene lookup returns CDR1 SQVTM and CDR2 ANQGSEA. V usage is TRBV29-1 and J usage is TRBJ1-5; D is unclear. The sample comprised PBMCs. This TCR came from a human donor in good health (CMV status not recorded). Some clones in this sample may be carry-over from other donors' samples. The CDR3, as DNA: TGCAGCGTGGGTACAGATAGCAATCAGCCCCAGCATTTT. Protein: CSVGTDSNQPQHF.